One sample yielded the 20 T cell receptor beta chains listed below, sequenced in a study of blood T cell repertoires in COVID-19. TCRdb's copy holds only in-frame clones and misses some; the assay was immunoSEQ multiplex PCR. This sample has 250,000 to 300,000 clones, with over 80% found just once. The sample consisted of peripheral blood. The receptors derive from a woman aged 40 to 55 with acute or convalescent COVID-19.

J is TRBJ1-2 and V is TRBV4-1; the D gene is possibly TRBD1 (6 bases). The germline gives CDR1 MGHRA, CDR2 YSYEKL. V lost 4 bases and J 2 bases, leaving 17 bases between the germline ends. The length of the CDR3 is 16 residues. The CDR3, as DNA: TGCGCCAGCAGCCCCGGTTCGTTCGACAGGAACTATGGCTACACCTTC. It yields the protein CASSPGSFDRNYGYTF.

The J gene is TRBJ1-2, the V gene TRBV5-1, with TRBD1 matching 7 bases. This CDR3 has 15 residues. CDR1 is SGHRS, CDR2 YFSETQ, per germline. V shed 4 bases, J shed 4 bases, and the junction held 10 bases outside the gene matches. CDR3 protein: CASSPTSGTAYGYTF. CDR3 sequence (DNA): TGCGCCAGCAGCCCTACATCCGGGACAGCCTATGGCTACACCTTC.

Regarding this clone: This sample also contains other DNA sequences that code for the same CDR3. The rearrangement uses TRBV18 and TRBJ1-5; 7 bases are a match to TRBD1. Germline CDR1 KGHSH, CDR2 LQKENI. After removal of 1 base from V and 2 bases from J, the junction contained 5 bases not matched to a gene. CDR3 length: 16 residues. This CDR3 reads CASSPQRQGGNQPQHF. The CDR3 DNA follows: TGTGCCAGCTCACCACAAAGACAGGGAGGCAATCAGCCCCAGCATTTT.

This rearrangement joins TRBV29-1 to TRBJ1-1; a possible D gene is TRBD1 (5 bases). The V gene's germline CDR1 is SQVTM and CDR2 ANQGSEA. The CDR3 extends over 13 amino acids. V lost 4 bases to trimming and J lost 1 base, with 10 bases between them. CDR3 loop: CSVVGRENTEAFF. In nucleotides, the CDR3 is TGCAGCGTTGTAGGCAGGGAGAACACTGAAGCTTTCTTT.

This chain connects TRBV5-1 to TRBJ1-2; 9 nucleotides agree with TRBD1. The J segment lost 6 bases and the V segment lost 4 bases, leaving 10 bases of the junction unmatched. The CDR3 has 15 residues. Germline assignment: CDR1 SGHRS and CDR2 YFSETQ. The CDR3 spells CASSPLRTGDHGYTF. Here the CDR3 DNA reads TGCGCCAGCAGCCCACTTAGGACAGGGGATCATGGCTACACCTTC.

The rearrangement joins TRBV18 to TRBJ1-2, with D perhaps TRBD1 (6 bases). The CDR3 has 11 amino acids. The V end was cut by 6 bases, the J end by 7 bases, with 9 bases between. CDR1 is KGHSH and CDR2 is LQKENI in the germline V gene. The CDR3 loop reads CASSQQGGYTF. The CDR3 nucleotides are TGTGCCAGCTCGCAACAGGGTGGCTACACCTTC.

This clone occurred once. CDR3 sequence (DNA): TGTGCCAGCAGCTTAGGAGGCCGGGAGCTGTTTTTT. Translated, it gives CASSLGGRELFF. The rearrangement joins TRBV7-9 to TRBJ2-2; D is uncertain. Germline CDR1 and CDR2: SEHNR and FQNEAQ (reference sequence). The CDR3 has 12 amino acids. Trimming removed 1 base from V and 9 bases from J, with 6 bases in between.

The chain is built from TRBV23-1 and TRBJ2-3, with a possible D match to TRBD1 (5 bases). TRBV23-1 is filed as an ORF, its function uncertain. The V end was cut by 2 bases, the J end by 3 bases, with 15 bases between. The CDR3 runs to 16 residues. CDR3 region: CASSQVAAGWTDTQYF. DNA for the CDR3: TGCGCCAGCAGTCAAGTGGCGGCAGGGTGGACAGATACGCAGTATTTT.

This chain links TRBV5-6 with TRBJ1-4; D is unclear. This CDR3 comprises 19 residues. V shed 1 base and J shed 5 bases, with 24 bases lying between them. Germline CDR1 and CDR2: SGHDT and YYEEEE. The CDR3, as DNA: TGTGCCAGCAGCTTGTTAGTATTGAGGGAGGAGTCAAGGAATGAAAAACTGTTTTTT. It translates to CASSLLVLREESRNEKLFF.

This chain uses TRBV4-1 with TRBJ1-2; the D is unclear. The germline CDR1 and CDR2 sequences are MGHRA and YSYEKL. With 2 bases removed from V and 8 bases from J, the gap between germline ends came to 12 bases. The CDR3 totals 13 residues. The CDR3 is CASSQIEIEGYTF. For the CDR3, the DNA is TGCGCCAGCAGCCAAATCGAAATCGAGGGCTACACCTTC.

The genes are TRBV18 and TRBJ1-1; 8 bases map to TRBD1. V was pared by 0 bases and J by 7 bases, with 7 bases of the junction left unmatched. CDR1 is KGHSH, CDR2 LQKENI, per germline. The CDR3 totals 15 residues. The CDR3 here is CASSPPGQAGGEAFF. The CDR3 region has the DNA TGTGCCAGCTCACCACCGGGACAGGCAGGGGGTGAAGCTTTCTTT.

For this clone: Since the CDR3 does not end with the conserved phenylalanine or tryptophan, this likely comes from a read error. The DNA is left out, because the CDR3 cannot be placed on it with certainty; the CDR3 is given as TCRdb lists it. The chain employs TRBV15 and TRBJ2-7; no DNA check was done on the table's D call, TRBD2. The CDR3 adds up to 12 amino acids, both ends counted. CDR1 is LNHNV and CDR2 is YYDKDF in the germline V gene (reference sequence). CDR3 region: CATSTTGSPLWL.

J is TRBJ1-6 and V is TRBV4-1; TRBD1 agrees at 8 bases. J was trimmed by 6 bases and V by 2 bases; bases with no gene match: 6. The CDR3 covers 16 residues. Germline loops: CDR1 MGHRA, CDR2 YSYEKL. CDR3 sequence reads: CASSQLKTGANSPLHF. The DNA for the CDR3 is TGCGCCAGCAGCCAACTAAAGACAGGGGCTAATTCACCCCTCCACTTT.

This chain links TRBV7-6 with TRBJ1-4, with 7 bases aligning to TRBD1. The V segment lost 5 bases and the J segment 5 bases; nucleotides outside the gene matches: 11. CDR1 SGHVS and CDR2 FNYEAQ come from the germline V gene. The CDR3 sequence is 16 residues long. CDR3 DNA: TGTGCCAGCAGCCGGATCCGGGACAGCGGAAATGAAAAACTGTTTTTT. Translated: CASSRIRDSGNEKLFF.

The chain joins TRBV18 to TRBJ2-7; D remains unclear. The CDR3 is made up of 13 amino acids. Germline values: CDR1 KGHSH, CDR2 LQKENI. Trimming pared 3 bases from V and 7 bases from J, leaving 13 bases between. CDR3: CASSPGPNREQYV. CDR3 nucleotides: TGTGCCAGCTCACCGGGCCCTAATCGAGAGCAGTACGTC.

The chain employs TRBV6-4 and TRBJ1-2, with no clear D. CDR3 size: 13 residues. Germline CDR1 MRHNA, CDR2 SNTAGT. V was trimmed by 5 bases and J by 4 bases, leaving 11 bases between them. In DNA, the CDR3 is TGTGCCAGCAGTAGTGATGCAGGCTATGGCTACACCTTC. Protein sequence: CASSSDAGYGYTF.

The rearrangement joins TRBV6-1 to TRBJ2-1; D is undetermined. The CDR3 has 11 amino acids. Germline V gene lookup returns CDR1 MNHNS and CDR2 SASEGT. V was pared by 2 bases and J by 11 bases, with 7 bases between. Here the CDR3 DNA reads TGTGCCAGCAGTGAATTTCAAAAGCAGTTCTTC. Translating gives CASSEFQKQFF.

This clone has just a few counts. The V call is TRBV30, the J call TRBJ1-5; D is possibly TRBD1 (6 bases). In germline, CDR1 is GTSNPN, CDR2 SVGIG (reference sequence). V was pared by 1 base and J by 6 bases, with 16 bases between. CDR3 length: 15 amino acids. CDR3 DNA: TGTGCCTGGAGTGCCCCCTCAACAGGGACTCAGCCCCAGCATTTT. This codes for CAWSAPSTGTQPQHF. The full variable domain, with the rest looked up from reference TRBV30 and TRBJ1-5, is SQTIHQWPATLVQPVGSPLSLECTVEGTSNPNLYWYRQAAGRGLQLLFYSVGIGQISSEVPQNLSASRPQDRQFILSSKKLLLSDSGFYLCAWSAPSTGTQPQHFGDGTRLSIL.

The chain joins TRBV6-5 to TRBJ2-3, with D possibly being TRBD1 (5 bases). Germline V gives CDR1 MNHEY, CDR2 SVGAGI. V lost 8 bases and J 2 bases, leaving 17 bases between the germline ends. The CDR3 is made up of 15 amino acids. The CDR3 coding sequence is TGTGCCAGCCGAGGTGGAGCAGGGCTCACAGATACGCAGTATTTT. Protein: CASRGGAGLTDTQYF.

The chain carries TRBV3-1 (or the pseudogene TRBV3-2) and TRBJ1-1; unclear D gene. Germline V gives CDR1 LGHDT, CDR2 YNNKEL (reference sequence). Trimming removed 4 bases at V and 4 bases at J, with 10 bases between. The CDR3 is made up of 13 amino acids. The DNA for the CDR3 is TGTGCCAGCAGCCCCCGAGTTGGCACTGAAGCTTTCTTT. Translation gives CASSPRVGTEAFF.